This TCR beta chain originates from a study of blood T cell repertoires in COVID-19. Overall study: The analysed material was cDNA or gDNA that came from T cells, B-cell-depleted T cells, or PBMCs.

The CDR3 is 13 amino acids. V gave up 1 base and J gave up 5 bases, with 8 bases separating them. Here immunoSEQ multiplex PCR was the method, and the copy in TCRdb shows in-frame clones only, minus some. Of about 210,000 clones listed, 83% were seen once; the top ten hold roughly 2.8%. The sample consisted of peripheral blood. The clonotype originates from a man in his fifties or sixties with active or convalescent COVID-19. V and J are TRBV12-3 or TRBV12-4 and TRBJ1-2; D gene uncertain. CDR3 DNA: TGTGCCAGCAGTTTAGTTTCGACATATGGCTACACCTTC. Its protein is CASSLVSTYGYTF.